This is a list of T cell receptor beta chains from one sample in a study of cytomegalovirus exposure and HLA in healthy donors. Profiling relied on immunoSEQ multiplex PCR, and the TCRdb table lists in-frame clones only, not all of them. The sample holds under 200,000 clones, 80% to 85% seen once. Material: PBMCs. These TCRs come from a woman aged 18-29 years in good health and CMV-seronegative. Each CDR3 is given with its conserved first and last residue. D genes are given only for firm matches. Clone size is not always given. Where it is, it says once, few, many or a class for expanded clones.

clone size,D gene,J gene,V gene,CDR3 DNA,CDR3 protein
few,.,TRBJ1-4,TRBV6-6,TGTGCCAGCAGTTACACCGCAGCTAATGAAAAACTGTTTTTT,CASSYTAANEKLFF
.,TRBD2,TRBJ2-7,TRBV2,TGTGCCAGCTGGACTAGTTCGGGTTTTTTTTACGAGCAGTACTTC,CASWTSSGFFYEQYF
.,.,TRBJ1-4,TRBV7-9,TGTGCCAGCAGCCTTACTGACTTTGCAACTAATGAAAAACTGTTTTTT,CASSLTDFATNEKLFF
.,.,TRBJ2-1,TRBV5-1,TGCGCCAGCCAAATACAGGGAAGTAGGCACAATGAGCAGTTCTTC,CASQIQGSRHNEQFF
.,TRBD1,TRBJ1-2,TRBV28,TGTGCCAGCAGTCCCCACCTCGGCCAGGGGGTTAATTATGGCTACACCTTC,CASSPHLGQGVNYGYTF
.,.,TRBJ2-3,TRBV7-9,TGTGCCAGCAGTAGCCTTCGAGGTGTCGGCACAGATACGCAGTATTTT,CASSSLRGVGTDTQYF
.,TRBD2,TRBJ2-7,TRBV19,TGTGCCAGTAGTGATCCCGCAGCGGGAGGGCGCAGAGTTTACGAGCAGTACTTC,CASSDPAAGGRRVYEQYF
.,.,TRBJ2-4,TRBV28,TGTGCCATCCCATACCACAGGAGAGCCAAAAACATTCAGTACTTC,CAIPYHRRAKNIQYF
.,.,TRBJ2-1,TRBV5-6,TGTGCCAGCAGCTTCGGGGTGACGCGGGACAGCTCCTACAATGAGCAGTTCTTC,CASSFGVTRDSSYNEQFF
few,TRBD1,TRBJ2-7,TRBV4-3,TGCGCCAGCAGCCAAGAAGAACAGGGGTTTCGCGAGCAGTACTTC,CASSQEEQGFREQYF
once,.,TRBJ2-2,TRBV12-5,TGTGCTAGTGGTCTGATACCGGGGCAGGCGGGGACCGGGGAGCTGTTTTTT,CASGLIPGQAGTGELFF
.,TRBD2,TRBJ2-7,TRBV7-9,TGTGCCAGCACGGGAGAGCGGGAGGGCTACGAGCAGTACTTC,CASTGEREGYEQYF
few,TRBD1,TRBJ1-5,TRBV29-1,TGCAGCGTTAACAGGGGAGTAGGGCAGCCCCAGCATTTT,CSVNRGVGQPQHF
once,.,TRBJ1-6,TRBV7-9,TGTGCCAGCAGCCAGGAGGGCTCCTATAATTCACCCCTCCACTTT,CASSQEGSYNSPLHF
.,TRBD2,TRBJ2-3,TRBV7-9,TGTTCCAGCAGTGGGGTAGCGGGAATTCAAACCACAGATACGCAGTATTTT,CSSSGVAGIQTTDTQYF
.,TRBD1,TRBJ2-3,TRBV19,TGTGCCAGTAGTGCGGGACAGGGGGCCTATACGCAGTATTTT,CASSAGQGAYTQYF
.,.,TRBJ2-7,TRBV5-6,TGTGCCAGCAGCTTGGATGGTACCGGCGGCTACGAGCAGTACTTC,CASSLDGTGGYEQYF
.,.,TRBJ1-1,TRBV30,TGTGCCTGCACCCAGGGACAACCTGAAGCTTTCTTT,CACTQGQPEAFF
once,.,TRBJ1-1,TRBV13,TGTGCCAGCAGCTTAGGTTGGGGCGGAGGGGATTGGAACACTGAAGCTTTCTTT,CASSLGWGGGDWNTEAFF
.,.,TRBJ1-4,TRBV11-2,TGTGCCAGCAGCTTAGGGGAGGCAAAACTGTTTTTT,CASSLGEAKLFF
.,TRBD2,TRBJ2-7,TRBV27,TGTGCCAGCAGTTACGGACTAGCCTCCTACGAGCAGTACTTC,CASSYGLASYEQYF
.,.,TRBJ1-4,TRBV6-5,TGTGCCAGCAGGCTCGGGGAGGTGATGCTTTTT,CASRLGEVMLF
.,TRBD2,TRBJ2-1,TRBV5-5,TGTGCCAGCAGCTTACTAGCGGGAGGGCGGGATGAGCAGTTCTTC,CASSLLAGGRDEQFF
few,.,TRBJ1-1,TRBV10-3,TGTGCCATCAGTGAGTCGCCAGGCGTGAGCCGGGGCACTGAAGCTTTCTTT,CAISESPGVSRGTEAFF
.,.,TRBJ1-2,TRBV5-1,TGCGCCAGCAGCTTGTCAGGGGATGGCTACACCTTC,CASSLSGDGYTF
few,.,TRBJ1-2,TRBV6-6,TGTGCCACCCGGACAGTCAGGCGGGGCTACACCTTC,CATRTVRRGYTF
.,.,TRBJ2-7,TRBV28,TGTGCCGGCTCTGCGGCCGGCGGAACCTACGAGCAGTACTTC,CAGSAAGGTYEQYF
.,TRBD2,TRBJ2-7,TRBV4-1,TGCGCCAGCAGCCAAGTCGGCGGGAGCGACGAGCAGTACTTC,CASSQVGGSDEQYF
.,.,TRBJ2-5,TRBV7-9,TGTGCCAGCAGCTTAGTAGCCTTGGGGACCCAGTACTTC,CASSLVALGTQYF
few,.,TRBJ1-3,TRBV6-5,TGTGCCAGCAGTTACTCGGTCGGTTACACCATATATTTT,CASSYSVGYTIYF
.,TRBD2,TRBJ2-1,TRBV28,TGTGCCAGCAGTTTAAGCGGGAGCCCCTACAATGAGCAGTTCTTC,CASSLSGSPYNEQFF
.,TRBD2,TRBJ2-7,TRBV11-2,TGTGCCAGCAGCTTAGCGGGAGGGCTGTCCTACGAGCAGTACTTC,CASSLAGGLSYEQYF
.,TRBD1,TRBJ1-1,TRBV18,TGTGCCAGCTCACTGCAAACAGGGGTGGCTGAAGCTTTCTTT,CASSLQTGVAEAFF
.,TRBD1,TRBJ1-2,TRBV28,TGTGCCAGCAGTAACCGACAGGGACGAGGCTATGGCTACACCTTC,CASSNRQGRGYGYTF
.,TRBD2,TRBJ2-1,TRBV11-3,TGTGCCAGCAGCTTAGCTGGGAGGGGCAATGAGCAGTTCTTC,CASSLAGRGNEQFF
.,.,TRBJ2-2,TRBV7-8,TGTGCCACCAGAAGGAGGGTTTCCGGGGAGCTGTTTTTT,CATRRRVSGELFF
.,TRBD1,TRBJ1-5,TRBV15,TGTGCCACCAGCAGTGGGACAGACTATAATCAGCCCCAGCATTTT,CATSSGTDYNQPQHF
.,TRBD2,TRBJ2-7,TRBV9,TGTGCCAGCAGCGTAGTTCGACTAGCGGGAGCCTCCTCCTACGAGCAGTACTTC,CASSVVRLAGASSYEQYF
.,TRBD2,TRBJ2-1,TRBV15,TGTGCCACCAGCAGACCGGGACTATCTTCTTCTGAGCAGTTCTTC,CATSRPGLSSSEQFF